The entry below describes one T cell receptor (beta chain). Per individual sample, total RNA of at least 5.5 micrograms was extracted. It was with a sample-barcoded 5' primer and a J-beta primer mix that a second PCR of roughly 7 to 11 cycles was run. At least 2.5 million CDR3-containing paired-end reads were obtained per sample. A single record per CDR3 protein comes from TCRdb applying MiXCR to the 5' RACE reads. Of about 1,400,000 distinct CDR3 sequences in the sample, approximately 60% were seen once. This sample was included in a study of blood T cells in healthy people across ages. This CDR3 contains 15 residues. Germline-derived CDR1 and CDR2 are SEHNR and FQNEAQ (reference sequence). Trimming stripped 3 bases from V and 1 base from J, with 10 bases between.

The source material was blood. The chain employs TRBV7-9 and TRBJ2-1, with TRBD1 as a possible D gene (5 bases). The source of this sequence is a man in his late teens or twenties in good health. The CDR3 sequence is CASSFLKGSYNEQFF. The CDR3 bases are TGTGCCAGCAGCTTCCTTAAGGGGTCCTACAATGAGCAGTTCTTC.